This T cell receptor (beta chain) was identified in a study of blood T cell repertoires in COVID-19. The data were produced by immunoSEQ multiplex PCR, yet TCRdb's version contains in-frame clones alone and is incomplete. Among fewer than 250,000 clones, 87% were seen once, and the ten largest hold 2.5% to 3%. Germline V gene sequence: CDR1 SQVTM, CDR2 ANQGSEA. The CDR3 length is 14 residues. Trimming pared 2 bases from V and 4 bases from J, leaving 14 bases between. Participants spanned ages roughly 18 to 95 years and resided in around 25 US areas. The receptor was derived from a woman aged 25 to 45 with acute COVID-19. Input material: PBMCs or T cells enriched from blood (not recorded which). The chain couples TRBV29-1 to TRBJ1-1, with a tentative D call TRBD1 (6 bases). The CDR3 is CSVERGIYGTEAFF. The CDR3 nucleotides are TGCAGCGTTGAAAGGGGGATATACGGCACTGAAGCTTTCTTT.